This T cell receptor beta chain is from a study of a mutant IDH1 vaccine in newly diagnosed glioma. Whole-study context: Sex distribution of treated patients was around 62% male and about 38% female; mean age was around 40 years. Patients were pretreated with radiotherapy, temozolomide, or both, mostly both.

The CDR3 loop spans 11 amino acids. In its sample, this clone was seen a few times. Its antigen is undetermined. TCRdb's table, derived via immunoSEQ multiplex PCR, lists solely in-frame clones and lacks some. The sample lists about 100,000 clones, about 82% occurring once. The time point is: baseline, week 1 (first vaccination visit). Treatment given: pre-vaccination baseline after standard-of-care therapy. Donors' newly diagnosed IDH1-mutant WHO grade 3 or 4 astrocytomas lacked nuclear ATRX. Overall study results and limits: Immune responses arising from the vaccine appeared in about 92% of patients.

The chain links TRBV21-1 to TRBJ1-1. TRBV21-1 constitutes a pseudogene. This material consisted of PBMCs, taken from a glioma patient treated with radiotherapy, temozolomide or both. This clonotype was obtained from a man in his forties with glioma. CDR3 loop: CASRTGTEAFF. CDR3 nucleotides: TGTGCCAGTAGGACGGGGACTGAAGCTTTCTTT.